This TCR beta chain was sequenced in a study of radiotherapy plus CTLA-4 blockade in lung cancer. Looking at the study overall: Disease control was present in 30% to 40% of patients, and objective responses in roughly 17%.

Concerning this clone itself: Its antigen remains unknown.

Findings and limits, study-wide: TCR clones originating in tumors grew in number in blood after radiotherapy plus ipilimumab. It was early blood T cell clone dynamics, with interferon-beta, that reportedly best predicted response.

CDR1 LNHDA and CDR2 SQIVND come from the germline V gene (reference sequence). This CDR3 is built from 15 residues. The V and J ends lost 6 bases and 1 base, in that order; junction bases with no gene match: 4. With ipilimumab providing CTLA-4 blockade, focal radiation was administered to patients who had chemo-refractory metastatic non-small-cell lung cancer. The protocol was immunoSEQ multiplex PCR, while the TCRdb copy is restricted to in-frame clones and leaves out a portion. The sample yields roughly 51,000 clones, 86% seen once. The rearrangement uses TRBV19 and TRBJ2-5, with 11 bases aligning to TRBD2. The specimen was peripheral blood, collected from a patient treated with radiotherapy plus ipilimumab. The origin of this receptor is a human donor with non-small cell lung cancer that progressed on radiotherapy plus ipilimumab. Some clones in this sample may be carry-over from other donors' samples. The CDR3 sequence is CASSLAGGPQETQYF. CDR3 sequence (DNA): TGTGCCAGTAGCTTAGCGGGAGGGCCCCAAGAGACCCAGTACTTC.